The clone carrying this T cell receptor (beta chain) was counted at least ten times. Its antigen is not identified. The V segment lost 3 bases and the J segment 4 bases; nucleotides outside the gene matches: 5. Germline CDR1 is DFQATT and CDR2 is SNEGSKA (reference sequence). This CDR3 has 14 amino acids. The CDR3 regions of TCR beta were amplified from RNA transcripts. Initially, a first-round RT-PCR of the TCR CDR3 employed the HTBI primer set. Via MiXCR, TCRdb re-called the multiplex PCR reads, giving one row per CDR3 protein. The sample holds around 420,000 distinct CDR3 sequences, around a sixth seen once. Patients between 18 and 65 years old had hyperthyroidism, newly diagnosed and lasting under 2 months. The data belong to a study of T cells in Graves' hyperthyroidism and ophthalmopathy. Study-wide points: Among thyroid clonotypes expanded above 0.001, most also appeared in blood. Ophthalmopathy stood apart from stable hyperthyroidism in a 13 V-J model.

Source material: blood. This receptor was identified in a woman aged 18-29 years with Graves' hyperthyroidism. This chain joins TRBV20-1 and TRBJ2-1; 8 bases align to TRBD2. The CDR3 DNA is TGCAGTGCTAGGACTAGCGCGGAGTACAATGAGCAGTTCTTC. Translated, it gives CSARTSAEYNEQFF.